One sample yielded the 20 T cell receptor beta chains listed below, sequenced in a study of human T cells and chemical hapten exposure (dated by TCRdb to the early 2020s). The time point label corresponds to: pre-sensitization, week 0. The sample's treatment or condition label, in plain terms: therapeutic diphenylcyclopropenone sensitization with weekly scalp DPC. The library relied on RACE. These reads were obtained on a NextSeq 500. TCRdb reanalyzed the raw reads on its own, using fastp at Q25 for trimming and MiXCR for clone calling, and kept in-frame beta chains. Entries that share a CDR3 protein sequence are merged under the most common genes and DNA. The sample table shows about 380,000 distinct CDR3 sequences, and about 5.1% are seen once. The ten biggest clones cover roughly 2.6% of the sample. The sequencing used whole blood, collected in connection with sensitization to the hapten diphenylcyclopropenone (DPC). Receptors originate from a woman aged 50 to 60 with alopecia areata. Some clones in this sample may be carry-over from other donors' samples.

In this sample, this clonotype turned up many times. This chain joins TRBV5-1 and TRBJ1-1; 8 nucleotides match TRBD1. The CDR3 loop spans 16 amino acids. J gave up 0 bases and V 6 bases, and 10 bases lay outside the gene matches. Germline CDR1 is SGHRS and CDR2 is YFSETQ. The chain's CDR3 is CASTPGDRHMNTEAFF. The DNA of the CDR3 is TGCGCCAGCACCCCCGGGGACAGGCACATGAACACTGAAGCTTTCTTT. Full variable domain (outside the CDR3, taken from reference TRBV5-1 and TRBJ1-1): KAGVTQTPRYLIKTRGQQVTLSCSPISGHRSVSWYQQTPGQGLQFLFEYFSETQRNKGNFPGRFSGRQFSNSRSEMNVSTLELGDSALYLCASTPGDRHMNTEAFFGQGTRLTVV.

This clonotype has more than one count but fewer than ten. The chain has TRBV13 and TRBJ2-3, with 12 bases aligning to TRBD2. Trimming cost V 4 bases and J 5 bases; bases outside gene matches: 7. Germline CDR1 and CDR2: PRHDT and FYEKMQ (reference sequence). The CDR3 spans 16 residues. The CDR3 loop is CASSSGLAGRRDTQYF. CDR3 nucleotides: TGTGCCAGCAGCTCTGGACTAGCGGGAAGAAGAGATACGCAGTATTTT.

This chain joins TRBV18 and TRBJ2-3, with D perhaps assigned TRBD1 or TRBD2 (7 bases each). Germline V lookup: CDR1 KGHSH, CDR2 LQKENI. V lost 3 bases and J 6 bases, leaving 16 bases between the germline ends. The CDR3 covers 15 residues. CDR3 nucleotides: TGTGCCAGCTCACCCCGGGGAGGGGGCCTGGATACGCAGTATTTT. Translation gives CASSPRGGGLDTQYF.

The chain employs TRBV24-1 and TRBJ2-5; 14 bases map to TRBD2. J lost 4 bases, V lost 7 bases, and 7 bases had no gene match. Germline lookup yields CDR1 KGHDR and CDR2 SFDVKD. The CDR3 has 16 amino acids. CDR3 in amino acids: CATSPGLAGGRETQYF. In DNA, the CDR3 is TGTGCCACCAGCCCTGGACTAGCGGGAGGTAGAGAGACCCAGTACTTC.

This clonotype was counted between two and nine times. V is TRBV10-3 and J is TRBJ2-2; D is possibly TRBD1 or TRBD2 (6 bases each). Germline V CDR1 and CDR2: ENHRY, SYGVKD. V was trimmed by 5 bases and J by 4 bases, leaving 11 bases between them. This CDR3 comprises 14 residues. The CDR3 nucleotides read TGTGCCATCAGTTGGGGGGCGCGCACCGGGGAGCTGTTTTTT. This sequence encodes CAISWGARTGELFF.

This clonotype has at least ten counts. The V and J genes are TRBV9 and TRBJ2-7; D not certain. Between the trimmed V and J ends, which lost 5 bases and 0 bases, there was a span of 12 bases. In germline, CDR1 is SGDLS, CDR2 YYNGEE. CDR3 length: 14 residues. CDR3 nucleotides: TGTGCCAGCAGTTCCGACGCCAGCTCCTACGAGCAGTACTTC. Translated: CASSSDASSYEQYF.

This clonotype was seen many times. The rearrangement uses TRBV2 and TRBJ2-2; the D is unclear. The V gene lost 4 bases and the J gene lost 7 bases, with 4 bases spanning the gap. CDR1 and CDR2 from the germline V gene are SNHLY and FYNNEI. The CDR3 is made up of 11 amino acids. CDR3 sequence (DNA): TGTGCCAGCAGTGGGTTCGGGGAGCTGTTTTTT. It translates to CASSGFGELFF.

V is TRBV6-6 and J is TRBJ1-4; maybe TRBD1 (6 bases). Trimming left V 8 bases short and J 8 bases short, with 12 bases between. CDR1 is MNHNY and CDR2 is SVGAGI in the germline V gene (reference sequence). This CDR3 comprises 12 residues. The CDR3 sequence is CASLSGVEKLFF. The CDR3 DNA is TGTGCCAGCCTTTCAGGGGTGGAAAAACTGTTTTTT.

The chain joins TRBV7-2 to TRBJ2-7, with D possibly matching TRBD1 (5 bases). CDR3 length: 13 amino acids. The germline V gene encodes CDR1 SGHTA and CDR2 FQGNSA. V was shortened by 3 bases and J by 1 base, with 7 bases between the two germline ends. CDR3 nucleotide sequence: TGTGCCAGCAGCTTGGACATATCCTACGAGCAGTACTTC. This translates into CASSLDISYEQYF.

This clonotype occurred many times. CDR3 amino acids: CASSSGTSHYEQYF. CDR3 nucleotides: TGTGCCAGCAGTTCGGGGACTAGCCACTACGAGCAGTACTTC. This chain joins TRBV6-5 and TRBJ2-7; 9 bases match TRBD2. The V segment lost 4 bases and the J segment 3 bases; nucleotides outside the gene matches: 4. Germline V gene sequence: CDR1 MNHEY, CDR2 SVGAGI. The CDR3 is made up of 14 amino acids.

The chain links TRBV7-6 to TRBJ2-3; D call uncertain. Trimming stripped 2 bases from V and 3 bases from J, with 9 bases between. Germline-derived CDR1 and CDR2 are SGHVS and FNYEAQ. This CDR3 contains 14 residues. In nucleotides, the CDR3 is TGTGCCAGCAGCTTAAGTGATGGAACAGATACGCAGTATTTT. It encodes CASSLSDGTDTQYF. Based on the CDR3 plus reference TRBV7-6 and TRBJ2-3, the full variable domain is GAGVSQSPRYKVTKRGQDVALRCDPISGHVSLYWYRQALGQGPEFLTYFNYEAQQDKSGLPNDRFSAERPEGSISTLTIQRTEQRDSAMYRCASSLSDGTDTQYFGPGTRLTVL.

This clonotype has a count of ten or more. This chain links TRBV10-3 with TRBJ1-6; 10 bases map to TRBD1. The V segment lost 2 bases and the J segment 8 bases; nucleotides outside the gene matches: 3. Germline CDR1 and CDR2: ENHRY and SYGVKD. The CDR3 consists of 15 residues. Written as DNA, the CDR3 is TGTGCCATCAGTGAGGCCGGACAGGGGGATTCACCCCTCCACTTT. Amino acids: CAISEAGQGDSPLHF.

This clonotype was picked up many times. The chain has TRBV7-9 and TRBJ1-1; D call uncertain. Trimming removed 1 base from V and 5 bases from J, with 11 bases in between. CDR3 length: 14 residues. Germline V lookup: CDR1 SEHNR, CDR2 FQNEAQ (reference sequence). The CDR3 loop is CASSLGVEGTEAFF. The CDR3 DNA sequence: TGTGCCAGCAGCTTAGGTGTTGAAGGGACTGAAGCTTTCTTT. The variable domain in full, completed from reference TRBV7-9 and TRBJ1-1, reads DTGVSQNPRHKITKRGQNVTFRCDPISEHNRLYWYRQTLGQGPEFLTYFQNEAQLEKSRLLSDRFSAERPKGSFSTLEIQRTEQGDSAMYLCASSLGVEGTEAFFGQGTRLTVV.

This clonotype was seen many times. J is TRBJ1-1 and V is TRBV20-1, with D maybe TRBD1 (6 bases). CDR1 is DFQATT, CDR2 SNEGSKA, per germline (reference sequence). CDR3 length: 13 amino acids. The V gene lost 5 bases and the J gene lost 6 bases, with 16 bases spanning the gap. The CDR3 region is CSAPPGGRSEAFF. The DNA for the CDR3 is TGCAGTGCTCCCCCCGGGGGGCGTTCTGAAGCTTTCTTT.

The chain employs TRBV28 and TRBJ2-5; the match to TRBD2 covers 7 bases. The V and J ends lost 5 bases and 5 bases, in that order; junction bases with no gene match: 11. The CDR3 runs to 15 residues. Germline CDR1 MDHEN, CDR2 SYDVKM. CDR3 sequence reads: CASSPLGEGHETQYF. CDR3 bases: TGTGCCAGCAGTCCCCTGGGGGAGGGCCATGAGACCCAGTACTTC.

This clonotype has a count of ten or more. The rearrangement links TRBV20-1 to TRBJ2-3, with D uncertain. Germline V gives CDR1 DFQATT, CDR2 SNEGSKA (reference sequence). The CDR3 has 14 amino acids. Trimming stripped 0 bases from V and 0 bases from J, with 7 bases between. The CDR3 sequence is CSARETTSTDTQYF. The CDR3 nucleotides read TGCAGTGCTAGAGAAACTACTAGCACAGATACGCAGTATTTT.

There are a few counts of this clonotype. The chain has TRBV20-1 and TRBJ2-3; 9 bases are shared with TRBD2. CDR1 DFQATT and CDR2 SNEGSKA come from the germline V gene (reference sequence). V shed 3 bases and J 6 bases; nucleotides not matched to a gene: 4. The CDR3 is 13 amino acids. The CDR3 DNA reads as TGCAGTGCTAGTGGGCTAGCGGGGGATACGCAGTATTTT. It yields the protein CSASGLAGDTQYF.

A few counts support this clonotype. In nucleotides, the CDR3 is TGTGCCACCAGCAGAGATAAAACAGACCCTTACGAGCAGTACTTC. Translated: CATSRDKTDPYEQYF. The genes are TRBV15 and TRBJ2-7; the D is unclear. CDR3 size: 15 residues. The ends were cut back, 0 bases at V and 4 bases at J, with 13 bases in the middle. CDR1 is LNHNV and CDR2 is YYDKDF in the germline V gene (reference sequence).

J is TRBJ2-1 and V is TRBV20-1; 9 bases are a match to TRBD2. This CDR3 spans 13 amino acids. V dropped 1 base and J dropped 8; count of bases not matched to a gene: 3. Germline V gives CDR1 DFQATT, CDR2 SNEGSKA (reference sequence). The CDR3 DNA is TGCAGTGCTAGAGTTGCGGGAGGGGATGAGCAGTTCTTC. Its translation is CSARVAGGDEQFF.

The chain recombines TRBV28 with TRBJ1-5; D is undetermined. V dropped 1 base and J dropped 1 base, with 8 bases sitting between them. Per the germline V gene, CDR1 is MDHEN and CDR2 is SYDVKM. The CDR3 length is 15 residues. The CDR3 region is CASSLSVRSNQPQHF. The CDR3 coding sequence is TGTGCCAGCAGTTTATCAGTTAGAAGCAATCAGCCCCAGCATTTT.